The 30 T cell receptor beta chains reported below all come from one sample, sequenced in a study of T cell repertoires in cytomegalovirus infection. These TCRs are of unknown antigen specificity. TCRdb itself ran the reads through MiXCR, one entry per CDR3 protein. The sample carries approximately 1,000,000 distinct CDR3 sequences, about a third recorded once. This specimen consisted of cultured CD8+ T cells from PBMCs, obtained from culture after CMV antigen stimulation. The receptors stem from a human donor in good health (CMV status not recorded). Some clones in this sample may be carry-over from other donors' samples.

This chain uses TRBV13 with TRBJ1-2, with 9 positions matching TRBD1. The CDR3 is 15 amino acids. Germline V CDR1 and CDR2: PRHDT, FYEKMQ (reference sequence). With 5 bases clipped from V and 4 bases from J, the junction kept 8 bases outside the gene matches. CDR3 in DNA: TGTGCCAGCAGCGAGAGAACAGGGGGCGGCTATGGCTACACCTTC. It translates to CASSERTGGGYGYTF.

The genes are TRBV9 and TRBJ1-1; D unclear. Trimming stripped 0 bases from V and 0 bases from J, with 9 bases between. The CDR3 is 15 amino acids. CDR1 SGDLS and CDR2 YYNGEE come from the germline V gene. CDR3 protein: CASSVAEGLNTEAFF. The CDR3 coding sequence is TGTGCCAGCAGCGTAGCTGAGGGTTTGAACACTGAAGCTTTCTTT.

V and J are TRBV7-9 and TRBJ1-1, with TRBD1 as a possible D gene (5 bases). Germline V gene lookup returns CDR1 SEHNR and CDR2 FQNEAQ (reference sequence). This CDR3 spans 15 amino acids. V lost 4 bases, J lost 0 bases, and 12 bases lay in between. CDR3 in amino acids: CASSSPTGLNTEAFF. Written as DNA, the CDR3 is TGTGCCAGCAGCTCCCCTACAGGCCTGAACACTGAAGCTTTCTTT. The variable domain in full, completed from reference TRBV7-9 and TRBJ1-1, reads DTGVSQNPRHKITKRGQNVTFRCDPISEHNRLYWYRQTLGQGPEFLTYFQNEAQLEKSRLLSDRFSAERPKGSFSTLEIQRTEQGDSAMYLCASSSPTGLNTEAFFGQGTRLTVV.

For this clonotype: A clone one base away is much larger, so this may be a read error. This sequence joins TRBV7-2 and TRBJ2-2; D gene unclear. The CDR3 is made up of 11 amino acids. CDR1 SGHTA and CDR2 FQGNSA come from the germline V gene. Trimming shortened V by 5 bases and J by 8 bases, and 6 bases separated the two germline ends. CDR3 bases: TGTGCCAGCAGCGTAGTTGGGGAGCTGTTTTTT. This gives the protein CASSVVGELFF.

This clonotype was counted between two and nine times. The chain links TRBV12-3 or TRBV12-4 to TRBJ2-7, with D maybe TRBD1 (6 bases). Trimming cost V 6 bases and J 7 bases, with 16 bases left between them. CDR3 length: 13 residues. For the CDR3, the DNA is TGTGCCAGCAGAGAGGAACAGGGTCGGGAGCAGTACTTC. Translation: CASREEQGREQYF.

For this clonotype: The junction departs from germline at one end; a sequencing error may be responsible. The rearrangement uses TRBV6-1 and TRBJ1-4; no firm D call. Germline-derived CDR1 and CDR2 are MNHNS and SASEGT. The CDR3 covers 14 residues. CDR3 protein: CASNERVVGEKLFF. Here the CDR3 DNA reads TGTGCCAGCAATGAAAGGGTGGTTGGCGAAAAACTGTTTTTT.

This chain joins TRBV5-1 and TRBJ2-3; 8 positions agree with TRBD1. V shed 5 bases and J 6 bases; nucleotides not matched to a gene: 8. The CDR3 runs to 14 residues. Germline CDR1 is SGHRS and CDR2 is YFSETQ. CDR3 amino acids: CASSRGQARDTQYF. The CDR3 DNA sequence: TGCGCCAGCAGTCGGGGACAGGCTAGGGATACGCAGTATTTT.

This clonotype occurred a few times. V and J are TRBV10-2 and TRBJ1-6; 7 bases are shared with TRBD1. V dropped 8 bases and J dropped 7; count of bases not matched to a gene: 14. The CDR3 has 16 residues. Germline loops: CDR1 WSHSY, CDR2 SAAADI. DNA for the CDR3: TGCGCCAGCTCCGTTCTGAGGGAGGGGGCCAATTCACCCCTCCACTTT. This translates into CASSVLREGANSPLHF.

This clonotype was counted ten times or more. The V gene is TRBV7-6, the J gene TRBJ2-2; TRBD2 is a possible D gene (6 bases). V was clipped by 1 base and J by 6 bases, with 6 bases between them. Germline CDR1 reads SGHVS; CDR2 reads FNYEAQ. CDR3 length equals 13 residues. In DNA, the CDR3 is TGTGCCAGCAGCTTAGGGAGGGCCGGGGAGCTGTTTTTT. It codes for CASSLGRAGELFF.

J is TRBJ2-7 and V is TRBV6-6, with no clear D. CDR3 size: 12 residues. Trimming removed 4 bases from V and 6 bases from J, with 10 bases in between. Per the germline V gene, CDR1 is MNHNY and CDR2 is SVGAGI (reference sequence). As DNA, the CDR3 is TGTGCCAGCAGTTTCCCGGGTGGCGAGCAGTACGTC. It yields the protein CASSFPGGEQYV.

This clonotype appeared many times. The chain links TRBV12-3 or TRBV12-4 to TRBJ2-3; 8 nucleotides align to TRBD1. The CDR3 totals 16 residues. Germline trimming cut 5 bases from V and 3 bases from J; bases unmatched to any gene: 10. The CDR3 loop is CASSPRQGARTDTQYF. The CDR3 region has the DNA TGTGCCAGCAGTCCCCGTCAGGGGGCGAGGACAGATACGCAGTATTTT.

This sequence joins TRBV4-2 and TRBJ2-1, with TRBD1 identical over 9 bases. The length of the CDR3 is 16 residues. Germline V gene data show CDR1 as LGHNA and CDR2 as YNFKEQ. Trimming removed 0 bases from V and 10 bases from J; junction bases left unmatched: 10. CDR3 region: CASSQDSGTGSGEQFF. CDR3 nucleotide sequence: TGTGCCAGCAGCCAAGATTCCGGGACAGGGAGTGGCGAGCAGTTCTTC.

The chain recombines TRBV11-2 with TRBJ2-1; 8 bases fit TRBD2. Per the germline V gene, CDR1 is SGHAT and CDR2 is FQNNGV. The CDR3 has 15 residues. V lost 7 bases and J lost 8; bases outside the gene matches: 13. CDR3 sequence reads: CASTLGGAGVDEQFF. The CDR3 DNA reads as TGTGCCAGCACCCTGGGGGGAGCGGGGGTAGATGAGCAGTTCTTC.

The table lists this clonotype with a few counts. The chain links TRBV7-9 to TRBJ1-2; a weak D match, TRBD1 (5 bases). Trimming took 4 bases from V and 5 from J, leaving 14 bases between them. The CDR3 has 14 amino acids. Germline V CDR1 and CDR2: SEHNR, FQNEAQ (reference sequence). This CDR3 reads CASSWEGREYGYTF. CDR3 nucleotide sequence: TGTGCCAGCAGCTGGGAGGGGCGCGAGTATGGCTACACCTTC.

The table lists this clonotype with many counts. The CDR3 loop reads CASSGGSFSGANVLTF. The CDR3 coding sequence is TGTGCCAGCAGTGGGGGCAGCTTCTCTGGGGCCAACGTCCTGACTTTC. The genes are TRBV7-6 and TRBJ2-6; a weak D match, TRBD1 (6 bases). The CDR3 has 16 amino acids. The V gene's germline CDR1 is SGHVS and CDR2 FNYEAQ. The germline V and J ends were trimmed by 6 bases and 0 bases, with 12 bases remaining between them. Full variable domain (missing parts from reference TRBV7-6 and TRBJ2-6): GAGVSQSPRYKVTKRGQDVALRCDPISGHVSLYWYRQALGQGPEFLTYFNYEAQQDKSGLPNDRFSAERPEGSISTLTIQRTEQRDSAMYRCASSGGSFSGANVLTFGAGSRLTVL.

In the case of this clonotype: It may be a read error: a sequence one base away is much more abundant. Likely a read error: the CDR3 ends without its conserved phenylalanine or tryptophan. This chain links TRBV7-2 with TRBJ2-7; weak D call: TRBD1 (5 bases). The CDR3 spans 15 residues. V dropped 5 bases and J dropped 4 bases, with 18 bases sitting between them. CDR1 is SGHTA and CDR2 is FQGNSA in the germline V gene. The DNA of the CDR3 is TGTGCCAGCAGCCTGGGGTCAGCCCACAGGTACGAGCAGTACGCC. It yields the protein CASSLGSAHRYEQYA.

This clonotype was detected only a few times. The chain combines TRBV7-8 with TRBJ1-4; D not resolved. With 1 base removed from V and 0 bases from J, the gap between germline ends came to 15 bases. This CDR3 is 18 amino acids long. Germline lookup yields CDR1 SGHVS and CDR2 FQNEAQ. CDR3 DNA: TGTGCCAGCAGCTTAGATCCGGCGCTGGTTGCAACTAATGAAAAACTGTTTTTT. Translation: CASSLDPALVATNEKLFF.

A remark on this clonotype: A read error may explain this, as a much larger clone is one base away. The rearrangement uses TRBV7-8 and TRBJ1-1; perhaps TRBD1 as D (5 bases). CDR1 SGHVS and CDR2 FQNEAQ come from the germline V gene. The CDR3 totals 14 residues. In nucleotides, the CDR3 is TGTGTCAGCAGCCGCGGGACGGCGAACACTGAAGCTTTCTTT. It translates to CVSSRGTANTEAFF.

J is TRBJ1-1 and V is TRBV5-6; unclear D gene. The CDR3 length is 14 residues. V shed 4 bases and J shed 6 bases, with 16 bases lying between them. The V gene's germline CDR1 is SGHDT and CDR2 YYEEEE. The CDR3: CASSPDPSNPEAFF. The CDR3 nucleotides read TGTGCCAGCAGCCCGGACCCCAGTAATCCTGAAGCTTTCTTT. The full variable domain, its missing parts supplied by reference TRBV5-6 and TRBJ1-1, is DAGVTQSPTHLIKTRGQQVTLRCSPKSGHDTVSWYQQALGQGPQFIFQYYEEEERQRGNFPDRFSGHQFPNYSSELNVNALLLGDSALYLCASSPDPSNPEAFFGQGTRLTVV.

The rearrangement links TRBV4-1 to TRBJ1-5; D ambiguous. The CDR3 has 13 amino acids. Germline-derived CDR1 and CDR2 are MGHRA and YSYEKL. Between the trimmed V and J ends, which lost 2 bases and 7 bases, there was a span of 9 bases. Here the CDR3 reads CASSQFRGQPQHF. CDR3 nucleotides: TGCGCCAGCAGCCAATTTCGGGGACAGCCCCAGCATTTT.

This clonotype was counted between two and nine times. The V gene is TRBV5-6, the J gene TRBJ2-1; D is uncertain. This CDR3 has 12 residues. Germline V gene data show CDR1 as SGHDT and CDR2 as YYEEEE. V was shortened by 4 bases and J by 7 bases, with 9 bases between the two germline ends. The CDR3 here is CASSPSANEQFF. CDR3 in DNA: TGTGCCAGCAGCCCGTCGGCTAATGAGCAGTTCTTC.

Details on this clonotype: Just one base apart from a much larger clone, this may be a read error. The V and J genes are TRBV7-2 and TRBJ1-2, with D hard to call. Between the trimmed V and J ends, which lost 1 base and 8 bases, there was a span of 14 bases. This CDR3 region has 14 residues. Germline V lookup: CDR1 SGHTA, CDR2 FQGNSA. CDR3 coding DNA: TGTACCAGCAGCTTAGGCGGAGCCCTGGACGGCTACACCTTC. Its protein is CTSSLGGALDGYTF.

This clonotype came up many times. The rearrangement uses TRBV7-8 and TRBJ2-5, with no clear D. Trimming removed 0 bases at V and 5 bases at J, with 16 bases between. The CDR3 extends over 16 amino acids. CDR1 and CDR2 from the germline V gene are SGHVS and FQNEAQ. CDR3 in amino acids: CASSLARRAAQETQYF. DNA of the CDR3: TGTGCCAGCAGCTTAGCGCGAAGAGCAGCGCAGGAGACCCAGTACTTC.

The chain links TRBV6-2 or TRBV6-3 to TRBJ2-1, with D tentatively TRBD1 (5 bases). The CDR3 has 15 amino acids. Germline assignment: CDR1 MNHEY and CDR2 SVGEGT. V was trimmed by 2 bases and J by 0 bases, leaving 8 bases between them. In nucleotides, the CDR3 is TGTGCCAGCAGTTACGGGGCTAGCTCCTACAATGAGCAGTTCTTC. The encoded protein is CASSYGASSYNEQFF.

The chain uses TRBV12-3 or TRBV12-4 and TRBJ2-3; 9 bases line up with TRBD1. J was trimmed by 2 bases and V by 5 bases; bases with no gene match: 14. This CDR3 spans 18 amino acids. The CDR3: CASSRRQGDLKDTDTQYF. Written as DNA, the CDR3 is TGTGCCAGCAGTCGCCGACAGGGGGACCTAAAAGACACAGATACGCAGTATTTT.

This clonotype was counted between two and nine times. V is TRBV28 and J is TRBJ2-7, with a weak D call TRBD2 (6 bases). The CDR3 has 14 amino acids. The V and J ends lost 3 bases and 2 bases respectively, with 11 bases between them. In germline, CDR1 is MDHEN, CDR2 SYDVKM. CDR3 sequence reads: CASSFRDFPYEQYV. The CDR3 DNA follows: TGTGCCAGCAGTTTCCGGGACTTCCCCTACGAGCAGTACGTC.

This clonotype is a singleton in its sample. The CDR3 region is CASTSGAARGFYGYTF. The CDR3 nucleotides are TGTGCCAGCACCAGCGGTGCGGCACGGGGTTTCTATGGCTACACCTTC. This chain links TRBV7-9 with TRBJ1-2; no firm D call. The CDR3 covers 16 residues. Germline lookup yields CDR1 SEHNR and CDR2 FQNEAQ (reference sequence). V dropped 7 bases and J dropped 4 bases, with 22 bases sitting between them.

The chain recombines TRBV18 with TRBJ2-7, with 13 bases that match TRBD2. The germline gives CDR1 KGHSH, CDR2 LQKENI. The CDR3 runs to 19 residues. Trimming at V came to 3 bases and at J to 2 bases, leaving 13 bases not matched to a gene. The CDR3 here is CASSPYPGLAGKNPYEQYF. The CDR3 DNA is TGTGCCAGCTCACCTTATCCGGGACTAGCGGGGAAGAATCCCTACGAGCAGTACTTC.

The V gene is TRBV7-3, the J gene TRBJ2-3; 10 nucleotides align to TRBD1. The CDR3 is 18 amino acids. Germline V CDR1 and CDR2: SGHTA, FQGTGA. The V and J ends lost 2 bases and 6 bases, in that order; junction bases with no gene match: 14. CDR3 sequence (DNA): TGTGCCAGCAGCTTATTTTCATTTGGGACAGGGGACGCGGATACGCAGTATTTT. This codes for CASSLFSFGTGDADTQYF.

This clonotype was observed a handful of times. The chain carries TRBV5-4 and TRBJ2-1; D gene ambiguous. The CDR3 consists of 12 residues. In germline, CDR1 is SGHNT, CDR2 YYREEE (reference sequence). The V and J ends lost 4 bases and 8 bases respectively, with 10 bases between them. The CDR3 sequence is CASSPQTDEQFF. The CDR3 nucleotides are TGTGCCAGCAGCCCTCAGACCGATGAGCAGTTCTTC.